There are many counts of the clone carrying this TCR beta chain. Its cognate antigen is unknown. The CDR3 contains 17 residues. Germline CDR1 MNHEY, CDR2 SMNVEV (reference sequence). J lost 5 bases, V lost 8 bases, and 16 bases had no gene match. cDNA was made by 5'RACE with 10-nucleotide random UMIs. MiXCR was run by TCRdb on the 5' RACE reads, yielding one entry per CDR3 protein. The table records under 80,000 distinct CDR3 sequences, roughly 13% of them present only once. Unsorted libraries were generated from 2 million PBMCs held at -80 degrees C. This entry comes from a study of neurological immune-mediated disorders. Whole-study findings and limits: Private repertoires in all groups were suggested, as expanded clones shared no CDR3 amino acid sequences across subjects. The most TCR clonal expansion was seen in HTLV-1-associated myelopathy, whereas the least was seen in multiple sclerosis, below the level in healthy controls.

The receptor was derived from a woman between 50 and 59 years old in good health. The chain carries TRBV27 and TRBJ1-5; TRBD1 agrees at 9 bases. Material: PBMCs. The CDR3 here is CASGTRLGQGGDQPQHF. As DNA, the CDR3 is TGTGCCAGCGGTACAAGGTTGGGACAGGGAGGCGATCAGCCCCAGCATTTT.